This T cell receptor beta chain was profiled in a study of T cells after somatic rescue of genetic block. Clones were read by immunoSEQ multiplex PCR, and TCRdb kept only the in-frame ones, dropping some. Here the sample spans 80,000 to 100,000 clones, just under 90% being singletons. CDR1 is LNHDA, CDR2 SQIVND, per germline (reference sequence). The ends lost 5 bases at V and 8 bases at J; junction bases unmatched: 6. This CDR3 comprises 14 residues. The sample was peripheral blood mononuclear cells (PBMCs). This receptor was taken from a woman aged 18-29 years. The V and J genes are TRBV19 and TRBJ2-1; 10 bases are shared with TRBD1. This CDR3 reads CASSPGTGVYEQFF. Here the CDR3 DNA reads TGTGCCAGTAGTCCGGGGACAGGGGTCTATGAGCAGTTCTTC.